A single sample gave rise to the 6 T cell receptor beta chains below, sequenced in a study of T cell changes during pregnancy in multiple sclerosis. The data were produced by immunoSEQ multiplex PCR, yet TCRdb's version contains in-frame clones alone and is incomplete. The sample includes under 50,000 clones, roughly 92% of them seen just once. Here the sequenced sample was CD4+ T cells from peripheral blood mononuclear cells, taken in the first trimester of pregnancy. These receptors originate from a female donor with multiple sclerosis, enrolled in a pregnancy study.

This chain connects TRBV5-1 to TRBJ2-3; tentative D call: TRBD1 (5 bases). The V end was cut by 3 bases, the J end by 4 bases, with 9 bases between. The CDR3 is 13 residues long. Per germline, CDR1 SGHRS and CDR2 YFSETQ. The CDR3 coding sequence is TGCGCCAGCAGCTCGACAGTTCCAGATACGCAGTATTTT. This sequence encodes CASSSTVPDTQYF.

This chain links TRBV18 with TRBJ1-4; D possibly corresponds to TRBD1 (5 bases). The CDR3 spans 16 residues. V dropped 3 bases and J dropped 8 bases, with 19 bases sitting between them. CDR1 is KGHSH, CDR2 LQKENI, per germline. The CDR3 spells CASSPPGGVLSEKLFF. CDR3 DNA: TGTGCCAGCTCACCGCCCGGAGGGGTATTAAGCGAAAAACTGTTTTTT.

V usage is TRBV30 and J usage is TRBJ2-5, with D hard to call. The CDR3 runs to 11 residues. Germline values: CDR1 GTSNPN, CDR2 SVGIG (reference sequence). V was pared by 6 bases and J by 6 bases, with 11 bases between. CDR3 region: CACSSAQTQYF. The CDR3 region has the DNA TGTGCCTGTTCAAGCGCTCAGACCCAGTACTTC.

The chain recombines TRBV6-6 with TRBJ2-2; TRBD2 aligns across 9 bases. The J segment lost 2 bases and the V segment lost 6 bases, leaving 4 bases of the junction unmatched. The CDR3 contains 15 residues. The germline V gene encodes CDR1 MNHNY and CDR2 SVGAGI (reference sequence). In DNA, the CDR3 is TGTGCCAGCAGAGATAGCGGGAGTAACACCGGGGAGCTGTTTTTT. Amino acid sequence: CASRDSGSNTGELFF.

The chain links TRBV7-8 to TRBJ1-3, with D possibly TRBD1 on 5 matching bases. The germline gives CDR1 SGHVS, CDR2 FQNEAQ. The CDR3 contains 15 residues. The germline V and J ends were trimmed by 5 bases and 1 base, with 12 bases remaining between them. This CDR3 reads CASSIQVLSGNTIYF. The CDR3 DNA reads TGTGCCAGCAGCATACAGGTTTTGTCTGGAAACACCATATATTTT.

The chain joins TRBV5-4 to TRBJ2-5; 9 bases are shared with TRBD2. This CDR3 spans 15 amino acids. Looked up from germline, CDR1 is SGHNT and CDR2 is YYREEE (reference sequence). Unmatched junction bases numbered 7, after V lost 2 bases and J lost 5 bases. For the CDR3, the DNA is TGTGCCAGCAGCTTCCCCCTAGCGGGACGGGAGACCCAGTACTTC. Its protein product is CASSFPLAGRETQYF.